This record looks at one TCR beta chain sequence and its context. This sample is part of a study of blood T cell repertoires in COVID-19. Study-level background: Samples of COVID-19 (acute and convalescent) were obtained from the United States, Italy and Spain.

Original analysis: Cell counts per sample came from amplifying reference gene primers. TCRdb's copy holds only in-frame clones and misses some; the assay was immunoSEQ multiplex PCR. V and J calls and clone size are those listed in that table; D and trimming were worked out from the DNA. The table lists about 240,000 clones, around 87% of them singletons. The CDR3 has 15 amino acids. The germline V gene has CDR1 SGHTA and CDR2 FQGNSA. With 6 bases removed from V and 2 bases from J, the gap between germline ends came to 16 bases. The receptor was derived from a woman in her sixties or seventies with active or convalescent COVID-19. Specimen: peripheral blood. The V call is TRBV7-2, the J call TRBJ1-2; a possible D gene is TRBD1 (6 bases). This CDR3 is CASRALQGENYGYTF. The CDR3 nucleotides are TGTGCCAGCAGGGCCTTACAGGGTGAGAACTATGGCTACACCTTC.